The 13 T cell receptor beta chains below were found in one sample sequenced in a study of cytomegalovirus exposure and HLA in healthy donors (dated by TCRdb to the late 2010s). Library preparation used the immunoSEQ multiplex PCR assay. For the multiplex PCR, a mixture combining 60 forward primers for TCR Vbeta segments and 13 reverse primers for TCR Jbeta segments was used. TCRdb limited this immuneACCESS table to in-frame rearrangements with V and J called. A share of clones is missing; checked studies link under half to unresolved V genes, and the rest is unexplained. Recorded for this sample are 110,000 to 150,000 clones; approximately 68% of them occurred a single time. The ten biggest clones cover about 4.5% of the sample. Sequenced: PBMCs. Every receptor here comes from a man in his sixties in good health and CMV-seronegative.

The rearrangement joins TRBV6-5 to TRBJ2-4; weak D call: TRBD1 (5 bases). CDR1 MNHEY and CDR2 SVGAGI come from the germline V gene. The CDR3 is made up of 16 amino acids. The V gene lost 0 bases and the J gene lost 0 bases, with 9 bases spanning the gap. CDR3 sequence reads: CASSYSRALAKNIQYF. In DNA, the CDR3 is TGTGCCAGCAGTTACTCCAGGGCGCTAGCCAAAAACATTCAGTACTTC.

The chain uses TRBV27 and TRBJ2-1, with D hard to call. V shed 2 bases and J shed 2 bases, with 16 bases lying between them. The CDR3 has 17 amino acids. Germline assignment: CDR1 MNHEY and CDR2 SMNVEV (reference sequence). CDR3 loop: CASSLRVTGRAYNEQFF. CDR3 in DNA: TGTGCCAGCAGTTTACGGGTCACTGGTCGGGCCTACAATGAGCAGTTCTTC.

This clone was seen a handful of times. The J gene is TRBJ2-7, the V gene TRBV15, with 14 bases lining up with TRBD2. Germline V gives CDR1 LNHNV, CDR2 YYDKDF (reference sequence). The CDR3 has 17 residues. V shed 3 bases, J shed 1 base, and the junction held 5 bases outside the gene matches. CDR3 amino acids: CATSRGTSGSFSYEQYF. CDR3 DNA sequence: TGTGCCACCAGCAGGGGGACTAGCGGGAGTTTTTCCTACGAGCAGTACTTC.

The V and J genes are TRBV10-3 and TRBJ1-4; 8 bases are shared with TRBD1. CDR3 length equals 12 residues. V lost 8 bases to trimming and J lost 8 bases; unmatched junction nucleotides: 4. CDR1 ENHRY and CDR2 SYGVKD come from the germline V gene. In DNA, the CDR3 is TGTGCCATCGGACAGGGCAACGAAAAACTGTTTTTT. As protein: CAIGQGNEKLFF.

This chain joins TRBV7-9 and TRBJ2-1; TRBD2 aligns across 12 bases. The CDR3 sequence is 15 residues long. The junction had 4 bases not matched to a gene; V was cut back by 2 bases and J by 8 bases. Germline assignment: CDR1 SEHNR and CDR2 FQNEAQ (reference sequence). The CDR3 reads CASSLRLAGDDEQFF. The CDR3 DNA sequence: TGTGCCAGCAGCTTAAGACTAGCGGGAGATGATGAGCAGTTCTTC.

The rearrangement joins TRBV27 to TRBJ1-5; D is perhaps TRBD1 (6 bases). CDR1 and CDR2 (germline): MNHEY, SMNVEV (reference sequence). Trimming removed 1 base at V and 2 bases at J, with 12 bases between. This CDR3 region has 16 residues. This CDR3 reads CASSLLAGGGNQPQHF. The DNA for the CDR3 is TGTGCCAGCAGTTTATTAGCGGGGGGCGGCAATCAGCCCCAGCATTTT.

The rearrangement joins TRBV14 to TRBJ1-1; TRBD1 matches at 9 bases. V trimming: 4 bases; J trimming: 10 bases; junction bases outside the gene matches: 16. Germline assignment: CDR1 SGHDN and CDR2 FVKESK. CDR3 length: 16 residues. CDR3 coding DNA: TGTGCCAGCAGCCGTAAAACAGGACAGGGGCTAATTAGAGCTTTCTTT. Its protein product is CASSRKTGQGLIRAFF.

This clone was observed a handful of times. One junction end disagrees with the germline gene, perhaps due to a read error. The V call is TRBV6-5, the J call TRBJ2-6, with 7 bases lining up with TRBD1. The CDR3 consists of 16 residues. Germline lookup yields CDR1 MNHEY and CDR2 SVGAGI. CDR3 coding DNA: TGTGCCAGCACTTACAGGGGTTTCTCTGGGGCCAACGTCCTGACTTTC. Its protein product is CASTYRGFSGANVLTF.

V and J are TRBV7-3 and TRBJ2-2; the match to TRBD2 covers 10 bases. This CDR3 has 15 amino acids. Germline V gene sequence: CDR1 SGHTA, CDR2 FQGTGA. The V segment lost 2 bases and the J segment 5 bases; nucleotides outside the gene matches: 2. CDR3 residues: CASSLLAGDTGELFF. CDR3 in DNA: TGTGCCAGCAGCTTACTAGCGGGAGATACCGGGGAGCTGTTTTTT.

The rearrangement joins TRBV6-1 to TRBJ2-1, with D possibly TRBD2 on 6 matching bases. The V end was cut by 7 bases, the J end by 0 bases, with 13 bases between. Germline-derived CDR1 and CDR2 are MNHNS and SASEGT. The CDR3 runs to 15 residues. CDR3 residues: CASTLDGSSYNEQFF. The CDR3 DNA reads as TGTGCCAGCACCTTGGACGGGAGCTCCTACAATGAGCAGTTCTTC.

The J gene is TRBJ2-5, the V gene TRBV9; 7 bases are shared with TRBD2. The ends lost 4 bases at V and 1 base at J; junction bases unmatched: 7. The germline V gene encodes CDR1 SGDLS and CDR2 YYNGEE. This CDR3 is built from 15 residues. The CDR3 spells CASSPQTSRQETQYF. Here the CDR3 DNA reads TGTGCCAGCAGCCCCCAGACTAGCCGCCAAGAGACCCAGTACTTC.

V gene TRBV28 combines with J gene TRBJ2-7; the D gene is possibly TRBD2 (6 bases). Per the germline V gene, CDR1 is MDHEN and CDR2 is SYDVKM. The V end lost 5 bases, the J end lost 0 bases, and 14 bases lay between the germline ends. The CDR3 is 15 amino acids. CDR3 sequence (DNA): TGTGCCAGCAGTCGGGACTTCTGGAGCTCCTACGAGCAGTACTTC. Translated: CASSRDFWSSYEQYF.

The chain recombines TRBV30 with TRBJ2-6; 8 positions agree with TRBD1. CDR1 and CDR2 from the germline V gene are GTSNPN and SVGIG (reference sequence). V lost 4 bases, J lost 2 bases, and 4 bases stayed unmatched. The CDR3 has 15 residues. CDR3 in amino acids: CAWMQGATGANVLTF. The CDR3 coding sequence is TGTGCCTGGATGCAGGGGGCGACTGGGGCCAACGTCCTGACTTTC.